What follows are 27 T cell receptor beta chains derived from one specimen sequenced in a study of OX40 agonist ivuxolimab in advanced cancers. Sequencing used immunoSEQ multiplex PCR; TCRdb keeps in-frame clones, though not all of them. The table includes about 21,000 clones, roughly four fifths detected once. The source was CD4+ or CD8+ T cells sorted from blood, collected in a trial of the OX40 agonist ivuxolimab. The receptors originated from an adult with an advanced solid tumor such as melanoma, head and neck, liver or kidney cancer.

V usage is TRBV5-1 and J usage is TRBJ2-5, with D tentatively TRBD1 or TRBD2 (6 bases each). Germline values: CDR1 SGHRS, CDR2 YFSETQ. The CDR3 totals 17 residues. V lost 0 bases, J lost 3 bases, and 18 bases lay in between. The CDR3 spells CASSLVNRGPREETQYF. The CDR3 DNA follows: TGCGCCAGCAGCTTGGTCAATCGGGGGCCAAGAGAAGAGACCCAGTACTTC. Full variable domain (missing parts from reference TRBV5-1 and TRBJ2-5): KAGVTQTPRYLIKTRGQQVTLSCSPISGHRSVSWYQQTPGQGLQFLFEYFSETQRNKGNFPGRFSGRQFSNSRSEMNVSTLELGDSALYLCASSLVNRGPREETQYFGPGTRLLVL.

The chain is built from TRBV11-3 and TRBJ2-1, with 8 positions matching TRBD2. The CDR3 has 14 amino acids. The germline gives CDR1 SGHNT, CDR2 YENEEA. Unmatched junction bases numbered 6, after V lost 1 base and J lost 10 bases. CDR3 bases: TGTGCCAGCAGCTTAGCGGGAGGGCCCTGGGAGCAGTTCTTC. Protein: CASSLAGGPWEQFF.

The chain carries TRBV18 and TRBJ1-1; 7 bases agree with TRBD1. This CDR3 spans 12 amino acids. The trim removed 0 bases at V and 9 bases at J, leaving 1 base unmatched. Germline V gives CDR1 KGHSH, CDR2 LQKENI. CDR3 sequence (DNA): TGTGCCAGCTCACCACCGACAGGGCAAGCTTTCTTT. Encoded protein: CASSPPTGQAFF.

In this sample, this clone turned up a few times. The chain carries TRBV28 and TRBJ1-1, with 8 bases that match TRBD1. V lost 2 bases and J lost 8; bases outside the gene matches: 10. The CDR3 runs 15 residues. The germline V gene encodes CDR1 MDHEN and CDR2 SYDVKM. The CDR3 region has the DNA TGTGCCAGCAGTTTAGGGTTCACAGGGGGTGCCGAAGCTTTCTTT. Translating it yields CASSLGFTGGAEAFF.

This chain uses TRBV4-3 with TRBJ1-2; D remains unclear. Germline CDR1 reads LGHNA; CDR2 reads YSLEER. The CDR3 is made up of 15 amino acids. Trimming shortened V by 1 base and J by 3 bases, and 12 bases separated the two germline ends. The CDR3 DNA follows: TGCGCCAGCAGCCAAGTGGGGTGGAGAGACTATGGCTACACCTTC. This gives the protein CASSQVGWRDYGYTF.

The J gene is TRBJ2-2, the V gene TRBV9, with TRBD1 identical over 7 bases. The trim removed 6 bases at V and 2 bases at J, leaving 7 bases unmatched. This CDR3 region has 15 residues. Per germline, CDR1 SGDLS and CDR2 YYNGEE. This chain's CDR3 is CASIEGASNTGELFF. DNA of the CDR3: TGTGCCAGCATTGAGGGGGCTTCCAACACCGGGGAGCTGTTTTTT.

In this sample, this clone turned up once. This chain links TRBV11-2 with TRBJ2-3; 9 positions match TRBD2. The length of the CDR3 is 14 residues. Trimming took 6 bases from V and 0 from J; bases not matched to a gene: 1. Germline CDR1 and CDR2: SGHAT and FQNNGV. The CDR3 spells CASSSGGSTDTQYF. The CDR3 DNA reads as TGTGCCAGCAGTAGCGGGGGTAGCACAGATACGCAGTATTTT.

The V gene is TRBV19, the J gene TRBJ1-1; D is perhaps TRBD1 (6 bases). Germline-derived CDR1 and CDR2 are LNHDA and SQIVND (reference sequence). There are 14 residues in the CDR3. V gave up 6 bases and J gave up 0 bases, with 11 bases separating them. This CDR3 is CASSAQGLNTEAFF. For the CDR3, the DNA is TGTGCCAGTAGCGCACAGGGACTGAACACTGAAGCTTTCTTT.

The rearrangement uses TRBV9 and TRBJ2-3, with TRBD2 identical over 8 bases. Germline CDR1 reads SGDLS; CDR2 reads YYNGEE. V shed 0 bases, J shed 5 bases, and the junction held 5 bases outside the gene matches. The CDR3 has 15 residues. The CDR3 DNA is TGTGCCAGCAGCGTAGGAATAGCGGGAAAAGATACGCAGTATTTT. It is translated as CASSVGIAGKDTQYF.

This chain links TRBV14 with TRBJ1-2; D perhaps matches TRBD1 (6 bases). The CDR3 is 12 amino acids. Per the germline V gene, CDR1 is SGHDN and CDR2 is FVKESK. Trimming pared 4 bases from V and 8 bases from J, leaving 11 bases between. CDR3 coding DNA: TGTGCCAGCAGCCCAAACAGGGAAGGCTACACCTTC. It is translated as CASSPNREGYTF.

This clone was recorded a few times. This chain uses TRBV7-9 with TRBJ1-3; D unresolved. The CDR3 totals 15 residues. Germline values: CDR1 SEHNR, CDR2 FQNEAQ (reference sequence). The germline V and J ends were trimmed by 3 bases and 0 bases, with 9 bases remaining between them. The CDR3 region is CASSFLGSSGNTIYF. The CDR3 bases are TGTGCCAGCAGCTTTCTGGGGAGCTCTGGAAACACCATATATTTT.

The chain uses TRBV27 and TRBJ1-4; perhaps TRBD1 as D (6 bases). CDR1 and CDR2 (germline): MNHEY, SMNVEV (reference sequence). Trimming removed 6 bases from V and 1 base from J, with 15 bases in between. The CDR3 is 16 amino acids. This chain's CDR3 is CASRPRTGRTNEKLFF. CDR3 coding DNA: TGTGCCAGCAGACCCCGAACAGGGCGAACTAATGAAAAACTGTTTTTT. Full variable domain (missing parts from reference TRBV27 and TRBJ1-4): EAQVTQNPRYLITVTGKKLTVTCSQNMNHEYMSWYRQDPGLGLRQIYYSMNVEVTDKGDVPEGYKVSRKEKRNFPLILESPSPNQTSLYFCASRPRTGRTNEKLFFGSGTQLSVL.

The chain uses TRBV7-9 and TRBJ2-5; D is perhaps TRBD2 (6 bases). Trimming took 1 base from V and 4 from J, leaving 13 bases between them. Germline V lookup: CDR1 SEHNR, CDR2 FQNEAQ (reference sequence). The CDR3 has 15 amino acids. The CDR3 loop reads CASSLVRGIIETQYF. The DNA of the CDR3 is TGTGCCAGCAGCTTAGTCCGGGGGATAATAGAGACCCAGTACTTC.

The rearrangement joins TRBV5-4 to TRBJ2-5, with a possible D match to TRBD2 (5 bases). The germline gives CDR1 SGHNT, CDR2 YYREEE (reference sequence). This CDR3 is 12 amino acids long. The ends were cut back, 7 bases at V and 5 bases at J, with 12 bases in the middle. The CDR3 DNA is TGTGCCAGCGGAGACGGGAAGGAGACCCAGTACTTC. It translates to CASGDGKETQYF.

This chain connects TRBV6-1 to TRBJ1-2, with D possibly being TRBD1 (5 bases). This CDR3 comprises 15 residues. Germline CDR1 MNHNS, CDR2 SASEGT. The V gene lost 3 bases and the J gene lost 4 bases, with 15 bases spanning the gap. CDR3 in DNA: TGTGCCAGCAGTGACCGTCAGGGAGGAAGCTATGGCTACACCTTC. It codes for CASSDRQGGSYGYTF.

The chain employs TRBV5-1 and TRBJ1-1, with 7 bases aligning to TRBD1. The V gene's germline CDR1 is SGHRS and CDR2 YFSETQ. This CDR3 region has 18 residues. The V and J ends lost 2 bases and 1 base, in that order; junction bases with no gene match: 14. Here the CDR3 DNA reads TGCGCCAGCAGCTTATCCCGGGGACAGAAATTAACGAACACTGAAGCTTTCTTT. This codes for CASSLSRGQKLTNTEAFF.

This rearrangement joins TRBV9 to TRBJ2-1; D unresolved. V shed 0 bases and J shed 10 bases, with 8 bases lying between them. Germline V gene data show CDR1 as SGDLS and CDR2 as YYNGEE. This CDR3 contains 12 residues. The CDR3 nucleotides read TGTGCCAGCAGCGTAGCCGGAAGGGAGCAGTTCTTC. It codes for CASSVAGREQFF.

Worth noting for this clone: Compared with germline, one end of the junction differs, possibly owing to a read error. The rearrangement joins TRBV18 to TRBJ2-2, with D tentatively TRBD2 (5 bases). Germline V gene lookup returns CDR1 KGHSH and CDR2 LQKENI. The CDR3 contains 14 residues. The CDR3 loop reads CATSRSGGTGELFF. The CDR3 DNA reads TGTGCCACCTCACGCAGCGGTGGGACCGGGGAGCTGTTTTTT.

The gene calls are TRBV29-1 and TRBJ2-5, with 8 nucleotides matching TRBD2. Trimming removed 4 bases from V and 4 bases from J; junction bases left unmatched: 5. Germline assignment: CDR1 SQVTM and CDR2 ANQGSEA. The CDR3 contains 13 residues. The CDR3 coding sequence is TGCAGCGTTGCAGCGGGAGACGGAGAGACCCAGTACTTC. It specifies CSVAAGDGETQYF. The variable domain in full, with the rest retrieved from reference TRBV29-1 and TRBJ2-5, is SAVISQKPSRDICQRGTSLTIQCQVDSQVTMMFWYRQQPGQSLTLIATANQGSEATYESGFVIDKFPISRPNLTFSTLTVSNMSPEDSSIYLCSVAAGDGETQYFGPGTRLLVL.

The rearrangement links TRBV7-9 to TRBJ2-1, with TRBD1 identical over 10 bases. This CDR3 is 16 amino acids long. V trimming: 7 bases; J trimming: 1 base; junction bases outside the gene matches: 7. Germline CDR1 and CDR2: SEHNR and FQNEAQ (reference sequence). The DNA for the CDR3 is TGTGCCAGCACCCTAGGACAGGGGGGATCCTACAATGAGCAGTTCTTC. This translates into CASTLGQGGSYNEQFF.

This chain uses TRBV25-1 with TRBJ2-5; maybe TRBD2 (6 bases). This CDR3 spans 15 amino acids. Germline CDR1 MGHDK, CDR2 SYGVNS. V dropped 5 bases and J dropped 3 bases, with 16 bases sitting between them. The CDR3 region has the DNA TGTGCCAGCAGTCGTCCCGGGACGGGGGAAGAGACCCAGTACTTC. This encodes CASSRPGTGEETQYF.

The rearrangement links TRBV14 to TRBJ2-5; tentatively, D is TRBD2 (5 bases). Germline V gene lookup returns CDR1 SGHDN and CDR2 FVKESK. The CDR3 totals 13 residues. Trimming stripped 0 bases from V and 7 bases from J, with 9 bases between. CDR3 sequence (DNA): TGTGCCAGCAGCCAAGATTACCGGGGGACCCAGTACTTC. It is translated as CASSQDYRGTQYF.

This clone was seen a handful of times. The chain carries TRBV7-9 and TRBJ1-5; 7 bases are shared with TRBD1. V shed 5 bases and J 7 bases; nucleotides not matched to a gene: 2. The CDR3 has 12 amino acids. Germline CDR1 and CDR2: SEHNR and FQNEAQ (reference sequence). CDR3 residues: CASSDRDQPQHF. The CDR3 bases are TGTGCCAGCAGCGACAGGGACCAGCCCCAGCATTTT.

The chain uses TRBV2 and TRBJ2-7, with TRBD1 matching over 9 bases. This CDR3 region has 14 residues. Trimming took 4 bases from V and 6 from J; bases not matched to a gene: 7. Germline assignment: CDR1 SNHLY and CDR2 FYNNEI. The CDR3 DNA sequence: TGTGCCAGCAGTGGGTTGACAGGGGGAAGCGAGCAGTACTTC. This sequence encodes CASSGLTGGSEQYF.

The chain uses TRBV10-3 and TRBJ2-7, with D perhaps TRBD1 or TRBD2 (5 bases each). The ends were cut back, 8 bases at V and 6 bases at J, with 20 bases in the middle. Germline assignment: CDR1 ENHRY and CDR2 SYGVKD. CDR3 size: 14 residues. The CDR3 nucleotides are TGTGCCATCTCCTTGGGACCACAATCCCGCGAGCAGTACTTC. This gives the protein CAISLGPQSREQYF.

This chain uses TRBV7-2 with TRBJ2-7, with 9 positions matching TRBD2. After removal of 5 bases from V and 2 bases from J, the junction contained 4 bases not matched to a gene. The CDR3 is 14 amino acids. Germline V lookup: CDR1 SGHTA, CDR2 FQGNSA. The CDR3 nucleotides read TGTGCCAGCAGCGTTAGCGGGGGCCCCTACGAGCAGTACTTC. Translation gives CASSVSGGPYEQYF. The entire variable domain, with the rest obtained from reference TRBV7-2 and TRBJ2-7, is as follows: GAGVSQSPSNKVTEKGKDVELRCDPISGHTALYWYRQSLGQGLEFLIYFQGNSAPDKSGLPSDRFSAERTGGSVSTLTIQRTQQEDSAVYLCASSVSGGPYEQYFGPGTRLTVT.

The CDR3 DNA reads TGTGCCATCAGCGGCGACAGGGGGACAGCCAGCACAGATACGCAGTATTTT. This sequence encodes CAISGDRGTASTDTQYF. The chain carries TRBV10-3 and TRBJ2-3; 9 positions agree with TRBD1. V shed 6 bases, J shed 0 bases, and the junction held 10 bases outside the gene matches. This CDR3 has 17 amino acids. CDR1 is ENHRY and CDR2 is SYGVKD in the germline V gene.